Shown below are 5 T cell receptor beta chains from a single sample sequenced in a study of blood T cell repertoires in COVID-19. Using immunoSEQ multiplex PCR, the repertoire was profiled, and TCRdb retains in-frame clones only, with some absent. Of 68,000 or so clones listed, more than 65% are singletons. The sample taken for sequencing was peripheral blood. These receptors all stem from a woman aged 50 to 60 with acute or convalescent COVID-19.

This clone was detected only once. The chain is built from TRBV7-2 and TRBJ2-7; no definite D call. This CDR3 is 13 amino acids long. Germline CDR1 SGHTA, CDR2 FQGNSA. Deletions cut 5 bases from V and 6 bases from J, with 14 bases between. The chain's CDR3 is CASSQEREAEQYF. The CDR3 DNA sequence: TGTGCCAGCAGCCAAGAAAGAGAAGCCGAGCAGTACTTC.

The V call is TRBV28, the J call TRBJ2-7; 9 positions agree with TRBD2. The CDR3 has 16 residues. Unmatched junction bases numbered 17, after V lost 10 bases and J lost 4 bases. Germline V gene lookup returns CDR1 MDHEN and CDR2 SYDVKM. CDR3 sequence reads: CATGREGLMLGYEQYF. CDR3 DNA sequence: TGTGCCACGGGGCGGGAGGGCCTTATGTTGGGTTACGAGCAGTACTTC.

This chain joins TRBV5-1 and TRBJ2-1; 13 bases agree with TRBD2. With V trimmed by 5 bases and J by 10 bases, 6 bases remained unmatched. This CDR3 is 14 amino acids long. Per germline, CDR1 SGHRS and CDR2 YFSETQ. For the CDR3, the DNA is TGCGCCAGCAGGCGACTAGCGGGGGGAGGAGAGCAGTTCTTC. It is translated as CASRRLAGGGEQFF.

The chain recombines TRBV24-1 with TRBJ1-2; D perhaps matches TRBD1 (5 bases). The CDR3 covers 14 residues. CDR1 is KGHDR and CDR2 is SFDVKD in the germline V gene. Trimming took off 2 bases at V and 2 bases at J, with 8 bases between the two ends. The chain's CDR3 is CATSDSRQNYGYTF. CDR3 bases: TGTGCCACCAGTGATTCCCGACAGAACTATGGCTACACCTTC.

The table lists this clone with a count of one. The junction and the germline gene differ at one end; a read error may be behind it. The chain links TRBV27 to TRBJ1-1; D is uncertain. Germline V lookup: CDR1 MNHEY, CDR2 SMNVEV (reference sequence). The CDR3 sequence is 9 residues long. This CDR3 is CASSPNSTF. DNA for the CDR3: TGTGCCAGCAGTCCGAACTCCACGTTT.